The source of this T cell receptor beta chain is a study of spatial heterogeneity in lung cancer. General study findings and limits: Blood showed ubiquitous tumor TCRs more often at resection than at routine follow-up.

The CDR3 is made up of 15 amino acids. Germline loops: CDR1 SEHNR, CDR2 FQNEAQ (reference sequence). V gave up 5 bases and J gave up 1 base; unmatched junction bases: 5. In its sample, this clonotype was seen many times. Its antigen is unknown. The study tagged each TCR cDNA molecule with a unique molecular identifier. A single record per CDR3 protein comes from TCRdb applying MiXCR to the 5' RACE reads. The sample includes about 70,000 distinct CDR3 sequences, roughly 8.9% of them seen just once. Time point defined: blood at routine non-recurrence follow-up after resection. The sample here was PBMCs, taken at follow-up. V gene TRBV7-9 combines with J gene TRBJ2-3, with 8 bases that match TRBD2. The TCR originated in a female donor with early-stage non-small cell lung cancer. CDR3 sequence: CASSTRTSRTDTQYF. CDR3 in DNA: TGTGCCAGCAGCACCCGGACTAGCCGCACAGATACGCAGTATTTT.